This entry lists 26 T cell receptor beta chains sequenced from one sample in a study of blood T cell repertoires in COVID-19. Produced via immunoSEQ multiplex PCR; TCRdb's table is partial and in-frame only. The sample lists some 89,000 clones, around 85% occurring once. The sequenced sample was peripheral blood. The receptors come from a man in his sixties or seventies with acute or convalescent COVID-19.

The sample holds a few counts of this clone. The chain uses TRBV11-2 and TRBJ2-7; no reliable D call. CDR3 length: 13 residues. V lost 6 bases and J lost 2, with 11 bases in between. Germline V gives CDR1 SGHAT, CDR2 FQNNGV. As DNA, the CDR3 is TGTGCCAGCAGTCCAGTCCCTCCCTACGAGCAGTACTTC. Protein: CASSPVPPYEQYF.

The rearrangement links TRBV4-1 to TRBJ2-1; tentatively, D is TRBD2 (7 bases). The CDR3 has 15 amino acids. The V gene lost 5 bases and the J gene lost 8 bases, with 19 bases spanning the gap. CDR1 and CDR2 (germline): MGHRA, YSYEKL. The CDR3: CASSASGGLADEQFF. The CDR3 coding sequence is TGCGCCAGCAGCGCCTCCGGGGGGCTGGCGGATGAGCAGTTCTTC.

The V call is TRBV5-5, the J call TRBJ1-1; D is unclear. CDR1 and CDR2 (germline): SGHKS, YYEKEE (reference sequence). V lost 3 bases and J lost 0, with 9 bases in between. The CDR3 totals 14 residues. The CDR3 region has the DNA TGTGCCAGCAGCTCCCGGGTGCTGAACACTGAAGCTTTCTTT. Translating gives CASSSRVLNTEAFF. Drawing the rest from reference TRBV5-5 and TRBJ1-1, the complete variable domain is DAGVTQSPTHLIKTRGQQVTLRCSPISGHKSVSWYQQVLGQGPQFIFQYYEKEERGRGNFPDRFSARQFPNYSSELNVNALLLGDSALYLCASSSRVLNTEAFFGQGTRLTVV.

J is TRBJ1-2 and V is TRBV25-1; TRBD1 is a possible D gene (5 bases). Germline V CDR1 and CDR2: MGHDK, SYGVNS. This CDR3 is 12 amino acids long. V shed 3 bases and J shed 5 bases, with 7 bases lying between them. In nucleotides, the CDR3 is TGTGCCAGCAGTGAGGGACTGTATGGCTACACCTTC. This encodes CASSEGLYGYTF.

This chain uses TRBV28 with TRBJ2-5, with 9 positions matching TRBD1. CDR1 is MDHEN, CDR2 SYDVKM, per germline. The CDR3 extends over 15 amino acids. Trimming removed 5 bases from V and 4 bases from J; junction bases left unmatched: 8. The CDR3 spells CASSGGDRVVETQYF. CDR3 coding DNA: TGTGCCAGCAGTGGGGGGGACAGGGTTGTAGAGACCCAGTACTTC. Using reference TRBV28 and TRBJ2-5 for the parts outside the CDR3, the full variable domain is DVKVTQSSRYLVKRTGEKVFLECVQDMDHENMFWYRQDPGLGLRLIYFSYDVKMKEKGDIPEGYSVSREKKERFSLILESASTNQTSMYLCASSGGDRVVETQYFGPGTRLLVL.

The chain combines TRBV5-4 with TRBJ1-6; D unresolved. The germline V gene has CDR1 SGHNT and CDR2 YYREEE (reference sequence). There are 13 residues in the CDR3. V was cut by 5 bases and J by 8 bases, with 11 bases left in between. Here the CDR3 reads CASRPTGDSPLHF. The CDR3 nucleotides are TGTGCCAGCAGACCCACCGGGGATTCACCCCTCCACTTT.

The gene calls are TRBV2 and TRBJ2-3; 12 bases agree with TRBD2. CDR1 and CDR2 from the germline V gene are SNHLY and FYNNEI. The CDR3 length is 18 residues. V gave up 1 base and J gave up 3 bases; unmatched junction bases: 8. For the CDR3, the DNA is TGTGCCAGCAGTGAAGGCGCTAGCGGGGGGGCATTTACAGATACGCAGTATTTT. Amino acid sequence: CASSEGASGGAFTDTQYF.

This clone was detected a few times. The chain uses TRBV5-6 and TRBJ1-5; D is unclear. Germline CDR1 reads SGHDT; CDR2 reads YYEEEE. The CDR3 runs to 13 residues. Trimming pared 3 bases from V and 2 bases from J, leaving 6 bases between. CDR3 sequence (DNA): TGTGCCAGCAGCTCTCTCGGCAATCAGCCCCAGCATTTT. Translated, it gives CASSSLGNQPQHF.

This clone was picked up a small number of times. The junction does not match germline at one end; this may be a read error. The chain links TRBV27 to TRBJ1-2, with D perhaps matching TRBD1 (6 bases). The CDR3 is 18 amino acids. The germline gives CDR1 MNHEY, CDR2 SMNVEV (reference sequence). The CDR3 region has the DNA TGTGCCAGCAGTCTATCCGGGACACCTCTTTTTAGGTTCTATGGCTACACCTTC. Translating it yields CASSLSGTPLFRFYGYTF.

This CDR3 reads CASSEEGYSLYNEQFF. Here the CDR3 DNA reads TGTGCCAGCAGTGAAGAAGGTTACAGCTTATACAATGAGCAGTTCTTC. This chain joins TRBV6-1 and TRBJ2-1, with D unresolved. The CDR3 loop spans 16 amino acids. The ends were cut back, 1 base at V and 4 bases at J, with 14 bases in the middle. Germline CDR1 reads MNHNS; CDR2 reads SASEGT.

The chain joins TRBV7-6 to TRBJ1-6, with TRBD1 identical over 8 bases. CDR3 length: 15 amino acids. Germline V CDR1 and CDR2: SGHVS, FNYEAQ. J was trimmed by 5 bases and V by 5 bases; bases with no gene match: 5. The CDR3 protein is CASSPSTGDNSPLHF. The CDR3 DNA is TGTGCCAGCAGCCCGTCGACAGGGGATAATTCACCCCTCCACTTT.

The rearrangement joins TRBV6-6 to TRBJ2-7, with D maybe TRBD1 (6 bases). This CDR3 has 13 residues. Germline CDR1 MNHNY, CDR2 SVGAGI (reference sequence). Trimming removed 8 bases from V and 0 bases from J, with 11 bases in between. The CDR3 sequence is CASSPTGSYEQYF. Written as DNA, the CDR3 is TGTGCCAGCTCCCCGACAGGCTCCTACGAGCAGTACTTC.

This clone was detected only once. CDR3 in amino acids: CASSLGLAGDSYEQYF. The CDR3 DNA sequence: TGTGCCAGCAGCTTGGGACTAGCGGGGGATTCCTACGAGCAGTACTTC. V gene TRBV7-8 combines with J gene TRBJ2-7, with 14 bases that match TRBD2. CDR1 is SGHVS, CDR2 FQNEAQ, per germline. The CDR3 extends over 16 amino acids. Unmatched junction bases numbered 2, after V lost 3 bases and J lost 1 base.

V gene TRBV27 combines with J gene TRBJ1-6, with 7 positions matching TRBD1. J gave up 9 bases and V 5 bases, and 7 bases lay outside the gene matches. The length of the CDR3 is 14 residues. Germline-derived CDR1 and CDR2 are MNHEY and SMNVEV (reference sequence). The chain's CDR3 is CASSGDRAFSPLHF. The CDR3, as DNA: TGTGCCAGCAGTGGGGACAGAGCCTTTTCACCCCTCCACTTT.

This clone was recorded only once. The V call is TRBV6-8, the J call TRBJ1-1; D call uncertain. CDR3 length: 14 amino acids. CDR1 and CDR2 from the germline V gene are MNHGY and SAAAGT. V was shortened by 4 bases and J by 4 bases, with 13 bases between the two germline ends. CDR3 nucleotide sequence: TGTGCCAGCAGTTTTCGGGTGTCGGGCACTGAAGCTTTCTTT. It encodes CASSFRVSGTEAFF.

J is TRBJ2-3 and V is TRBV5-4; TRBD2 matches at 12 bases. V lost 0 bases, J lost 4 bases, and 0 bases stayed unmatched. This CDR3 has 15 amino acids. Germline assignment: CDR1 SGHNT and CDR2 YYREEE (reference sequence). CDR3 sequence reads: CASSLGLAGADTQYF. The CDR3 nucleotides are TGTGCCAGCAGCTTGGGACTAGCGGGGGCAGATACGCAGTATTTT.

The chain joins TRBV15 to TRBJ2-1; 10 positions agree with TRBD2. The V and J ends lost 1 base and 0 bases, in that order; junction bases with no gene match: 3. The CDR3 consists of 17 residues. Germline V lookup: CDR1 LNHNV, CDR2 YYDKDF (reference sequence). CDR3 nucleotide sequence: TGTGCCACCAGCAGAGTTGAGCGGGGGGGCTCCTACAATGAGCAGTTCTTC. It yields the protein CATSRVERGGSYNEQFF.

This clone was observed once. This rearrangement joins TRBV13 to TRBJ2-1, with TRBD2 as a possible D gene (5 bases). The CDR3 has 15 residues. Trimming cost V 5 bases and J 0 bases, with 11 bases left between them. Germline V CDR1 and CDR2: PRHDT, FYEKMQ (reference sequence). For the CDR3, the DNA is TGTGCCAGCAGCAAGCAGCGGCTCTCCTACAATGAGCAGTTCTTC. It is translated as CASSKQRLSYNEQFF.

The gene calls are TRBV6-5 and TRBJ1-6, with 8 positions matching TRBD1. Germline CDR1 and CDR2: MNHEY and SVGAGI. J lost 7 bases, V lost 2 bases, and 1 base had no gene match. This CDR3 contains 14 residues. CDR3 residues: CASSYQGANSPLHF. The CDR3 nucleotides read TGTGCCAGCAGTTACCAGGGGGCCAATTCACCCCTCCACTTT.

The rearrangement uses TRBV6-5 and TRBJ2-1, with 10 bases matching TRBD1. With 6 bases clipped from V and 8 bases from J, the junction kept 10 bases outside the gene matches. Germline CDR1 and CDR2: MNHEY and SVGAGI. This CDR3 spans 15 amino acids. The CDR3 DNA reads TGTGCCAGCAGGAACCCGGGACAGGGGAGAGATGAGCAGTTCTTC. As protein: CASRNPGQGRDEQFF.

The CDR3 coding sequence is TGTGTCAGAAGCTTGGGCCCGGAGGTCTCCTACGAGCAGTACGTC. Its protein is CVRSLGPEVSYEQYV. The chain is built from TRBV7-5 and TRBJ2-7; the table gives TRBD2 as D, unverified against the DNA. TRBV7-5 is a recognized pseudogene. CDR3 length: 15 amino acids.

This chain uses TRBV6-5 with TRBJ2-5; 11 bases map to TRBD2. The CDR3 has 15 residues. V was clipped by 4 bases and J by 1 base; unmatched bases: 2. Germline-derived CDR1 and CDR2 are MNHEY and SVGAGI. This CDR3 reads CASSSSGGPQETQYF. DNA for the CDR3: TGTGCCAGCAGTTCTAGCGGGGGGCCCCAAGAGACCCAGTACTTC.

The rearrangement links TRBV24-1 to TRBJ1-1, with D possibly matching TRBD1 (6 bases). CDR3 length: 13 amino acids. Trimming pared 7 bases from V and 1 base from J, leaving 9 bases between. Germline CDR1 is KGHDR and CDR2 is SFDVKD. CDR3 in amino acids: CATRGQTNTEAFF. CDR3 in DNA: TGTGCCACCAGAGGACAGACGAACACTGAAGCTTTCTTT.

The chain carries TRBV11-3 and TRBJ2-2, with D maybe TRBD1 (6 bases). V was clipped by 5 bases and J by 5 bases, with 9 bases between them. The CDR3 totals 13 residues. Germline loops: CDR1 SGHNT, CDR2 YENEEA. Here the CDR3 reads CASSTGNTGELFF. CDR3 bases: TGTGCCAGCAGCACAGGGAATACCGGGGAGCTGTTTTTT.

Worth noting for this clone: The sample holds other DNA sequences that translate to the same CDR3. The J gene is TRBJ1-2, the V gene TRBV2, with 7 bases aligning to TRBD1. V lost 3 bases to trimming and J lost 2 bases; unmatched junction nucleotides: 0. Per germline, CDR1 SNHLY and CDR2 FYNNEI. This CDR3 is 13 amino acids long. The CDR3 loop is CASSDRGNYGYTF. CDR3 bases: TGTGCCAGCAGTGACAGGGGGAACTATGGCTACACCTTC.

This chain joins TRBV10-3 and TRBJ2-1; possible D gene TRBD1, 6 bases. Germline V gene sequence: CDR1 ENHRY, CDR2 SYGVKD. The CDR3 sequence is 13 residues long. V was pared by 6 bases and J by 5 bases, with 11 bases between. The CDR3, as DNA: TGTGCCATCAGCCGTCCAGGGGACAATGAGCAGTTCTTC. Translated, it gives CAISRPGDNEQFF.